Sequencing of this T cell receptor (beta chain) was carried out in a study of post-analysis software for immune sequencing data. Prepared TCR beta cDNA libraries contained unique molecular identifiers. TCRdb passed the PCR reads through MiXCR, listing each CDR3 protein once. The sample contains 350,000 to 500,000 distinct CDR3 sequences, over 30% of which appear only once. Germline lookup yields CDR1 SGHDT and CDR2 YYEEEE. The CDR3 length is 16 residues. J lost 2 bases, V lost 1 base, and 6 bases had no gene match. Whole-study results and caveats: Patients used several TRBV segments, including TRBV5-6, TRBV5-1 and TRBV20-1, more often than controls.

The sample holds a few counts of this clonotype. Its specificity is unknown. This receptor was obtained from a girl aged 2 to 10 with multiple sclerosis. Material for sequencing was blood. V gene TRBV5-6 combines with J gene TRBJ2-3; 8 nucleotides align to TRBD1. The CDR3 DNA is TGTGCCAGCAGCTTGCTCGCGGGACAGGTCACAGATACGCAGTATTTT. Translating gives CASSLLAGQVTDTQYF.